This T cell receptor beta chain was captured in a study of blood T cell repertoires in COVID-19. This CDR3 region has 12 residues. CDR1 is KGHDR, CDR2 SFDVKD, per germline. Trimming took off 7 bases at V and 3 bases at J, with 7 bases between the two ends. As processed by the authors: Amplified reference gene primers provided the basis for estimating nucleated cell counts. Assay: immunoSEQ multiplex PCR; the TCRdb copy retains only in-frame clones and omits some. The DNA was the basis for D and trimming; V, J and clone size are from that table. Of about 150,000 clones in the sample, roughly 84% were seen once. Participants' reported clinical history set cohort assignment.

The chain carries TRBV24-1 and TRBJ2-3; D ambiguous. The source is a woman between 50 and 59 years old who had recovered from COVID-19. The sequencing sample was made of PBMCs or T cells enriched from blood (not recorded which). This chain's CDR3 is CATRSGTDTQYF. The CDR3 DNA sequence: TGTGCCACCAGATCCGGGACAGATACGCAGTATTTT.